The rows below give T cell receptor beta chains drawn from one sample of a study of T cells in Graves' hyperthyroidism and ophthalmopathy. TCRdb recomputed calls from the multiplex PCR reads with MiXCR, one row per CDR3 protein. The sample yields 450,000 to 700,000 distinct CDR3 sequences, under 60% seen once. Sequenced: peripheral blood or thyroid tissue (not recorded which). These TCRs come from an adult woman with Graves' disease, either hyperthyroidism or ophthalmopathy (not recorded which). Both conserved end residues are part of each CDR3. A D gene is named only where the DNA matches it firmly. Clone size is not always given. Where it is, it says once, few, many or a class for expanded clones.

j_gene,d_gene,v_gene,len,abundance,CDR3aa,CDR3nt
TRBJ2-2,TRBD1,TRBV10-2,17,.,CASSIRQGPANTGELLF,TGCGCCAGCAGCATTCGACAGGGACCAGCGAACACCGGGGAGCTGCTTTTT
TRBJ1-5,.,TRBV6-1,11,many,CASRGGMTQHF,TGTGCCAGCAGGGGAGGGATGACCCAGCATTTT
TRBJ1-1,.,TRBV7-9,13,.,CASSIQQNTEAFF,TGTGCCAGCAGCATACAGCAAAACACTGAAGCTTTCTTT
TRBJ2-7,TRBD2,TRBV28,18,few,CASSFRAWGLAGVYEQYF,TGTGCCAGCAGTTTCAGGGCTTGGGGACTAGCGGGAGTCTACGAGCAGTACTTC
TRBJ1-2,TRBD1,TRBV2,15,once,CASSDGARQGASYTF,TGTGCCAGCAGTGATGGGGCCAGACAGGGGGCCAGCTACACCTTC
TRBJ2-7,.,TRBV27,15,.,CASSFSQGLSYEQYF,TGTGCCAGCAGTTTTTCCCAAGGCCTCTCCTACGAGCAGTACTTC
TRBJ1-1,.,TRBV7-6,13,.,CASSGRPNTEAFF,TGTGCCAGCAGCGGACGACCGAACACTGAAGCTTTCTTT
TRBJ2-7,.,TRBV10-3,12,many,CAIARGDHEQYF,TGTGCCATCGCCAGGGGGGATCACGAGCAGTACTTC
TRBJ1-5,.,TRBV20-1,14,many,CSASLGDSNQPQHF,TGCAGTGCTTCCCTGGGGGACAGCAATCAGCCCCAGCATTTT
TRBJ1-2,TRBD1,TRBV20-1,12,.,CSARRQGPGYTF,TGCAGTGCTAGAAGACAGGGGCCGGGCTACACCTTC
TRBJ1-5,.,TRBV12-3/TRBV12-4,13,many,CASSWGINQPQHF,TGTGCCAGCAGTTGGGGGATCAATCAGCCCCAGCATTTT
TRBJ2-7,TRBD2,TRBV4-1,16,.,CASSQPLAGYGGELYF,TGCGCCAGCAGCCAGCCCTTAGCGGGGTACGGCGGGGAGCTGTACTTC
TRBJ2-5,TRBD2,TRBV7-9,18,.,CASSPPSGRGLSEETQYF,TGTGCCAGCAGCCCTCCGAGCGGGAGGGGGTTGAGTGAAGAGACCCAGTACTTC
TRBJ1-2,.,TRBV5-1,13,many,CASSQGEHYGYTF,TGCGCCAGCAGCCAAGGGGAGCACTATGGCTACACCTTC
TRBJ2-7,TRBD1,TRBV27,16,.,CASSLRSGRGLYEQYF,TGTGCCAGCAGTTTACGGTCCGGAAGGGGGCTCTACGAGCAGTACTTC
TRBJ1-2,.,TRBV20-1,14,once,CSAPTRGGEDGYTF,TGCAGTGCGCCAACGCGGGGAGGGGAGGATGGCTACACCTTC
TRBJ1-4,TRBD1,TRBV25-1,14,.,CASRGDRNNEKLFF,TGTGCCAGCAGGGGGGACAGGAATAATGAAAAACTGTTTTTT
TRBJ2-5,TRBD1,TRBV15,14,.,CATSRGQHQETQYF,TGTGCCACCAGCAGGGGACAGCACCAAGAGACCCAGTACTTC
TRBJ2-7,.,TRBV19,14,.,CATRGGGMGSEQYF,TGTGCCACTAGGGGAGGCGGGATGGGGAGCGAGCAGTACTTC
TRBJ2-2,.,TRBV5-1,15,many,CASTPPYWNTGELFF,TGCGCCAGCACCCCCCCTTACTGGAACACCGGGGAGCTGTTTTTT
TRBJ2-7,.,TRBV2,12,few,CASSEARWEQYF,TGTGCCAGCAGTGAAGCTCGATGGGAGCAGTACTTC